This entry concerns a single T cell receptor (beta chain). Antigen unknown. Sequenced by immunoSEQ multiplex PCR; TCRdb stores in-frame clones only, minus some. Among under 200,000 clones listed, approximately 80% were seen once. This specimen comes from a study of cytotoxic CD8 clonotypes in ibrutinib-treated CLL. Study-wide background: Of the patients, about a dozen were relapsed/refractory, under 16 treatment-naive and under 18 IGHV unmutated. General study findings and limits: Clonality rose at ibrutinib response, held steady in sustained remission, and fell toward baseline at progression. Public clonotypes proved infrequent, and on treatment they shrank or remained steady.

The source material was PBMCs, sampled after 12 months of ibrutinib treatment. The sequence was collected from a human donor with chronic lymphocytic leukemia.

CDR3: CASSSQGMVNQPQHF. CDR3 bases: TGTGCCAGCAGCTCACAGGGCATGGTGAATCAGCCCCAGCATTTT. The chain recombines TRBV7-9 with TRBJ1-5; perhaps TRBD1 as D (6 bases). Germline lookup yields CDR1 SEHNR and CDR2 FQNEAQ (reference sequence). Trimming stripped 4 bases from V and 4 bases from J, with 14 bases between. This CDR3 region has 15 residues.